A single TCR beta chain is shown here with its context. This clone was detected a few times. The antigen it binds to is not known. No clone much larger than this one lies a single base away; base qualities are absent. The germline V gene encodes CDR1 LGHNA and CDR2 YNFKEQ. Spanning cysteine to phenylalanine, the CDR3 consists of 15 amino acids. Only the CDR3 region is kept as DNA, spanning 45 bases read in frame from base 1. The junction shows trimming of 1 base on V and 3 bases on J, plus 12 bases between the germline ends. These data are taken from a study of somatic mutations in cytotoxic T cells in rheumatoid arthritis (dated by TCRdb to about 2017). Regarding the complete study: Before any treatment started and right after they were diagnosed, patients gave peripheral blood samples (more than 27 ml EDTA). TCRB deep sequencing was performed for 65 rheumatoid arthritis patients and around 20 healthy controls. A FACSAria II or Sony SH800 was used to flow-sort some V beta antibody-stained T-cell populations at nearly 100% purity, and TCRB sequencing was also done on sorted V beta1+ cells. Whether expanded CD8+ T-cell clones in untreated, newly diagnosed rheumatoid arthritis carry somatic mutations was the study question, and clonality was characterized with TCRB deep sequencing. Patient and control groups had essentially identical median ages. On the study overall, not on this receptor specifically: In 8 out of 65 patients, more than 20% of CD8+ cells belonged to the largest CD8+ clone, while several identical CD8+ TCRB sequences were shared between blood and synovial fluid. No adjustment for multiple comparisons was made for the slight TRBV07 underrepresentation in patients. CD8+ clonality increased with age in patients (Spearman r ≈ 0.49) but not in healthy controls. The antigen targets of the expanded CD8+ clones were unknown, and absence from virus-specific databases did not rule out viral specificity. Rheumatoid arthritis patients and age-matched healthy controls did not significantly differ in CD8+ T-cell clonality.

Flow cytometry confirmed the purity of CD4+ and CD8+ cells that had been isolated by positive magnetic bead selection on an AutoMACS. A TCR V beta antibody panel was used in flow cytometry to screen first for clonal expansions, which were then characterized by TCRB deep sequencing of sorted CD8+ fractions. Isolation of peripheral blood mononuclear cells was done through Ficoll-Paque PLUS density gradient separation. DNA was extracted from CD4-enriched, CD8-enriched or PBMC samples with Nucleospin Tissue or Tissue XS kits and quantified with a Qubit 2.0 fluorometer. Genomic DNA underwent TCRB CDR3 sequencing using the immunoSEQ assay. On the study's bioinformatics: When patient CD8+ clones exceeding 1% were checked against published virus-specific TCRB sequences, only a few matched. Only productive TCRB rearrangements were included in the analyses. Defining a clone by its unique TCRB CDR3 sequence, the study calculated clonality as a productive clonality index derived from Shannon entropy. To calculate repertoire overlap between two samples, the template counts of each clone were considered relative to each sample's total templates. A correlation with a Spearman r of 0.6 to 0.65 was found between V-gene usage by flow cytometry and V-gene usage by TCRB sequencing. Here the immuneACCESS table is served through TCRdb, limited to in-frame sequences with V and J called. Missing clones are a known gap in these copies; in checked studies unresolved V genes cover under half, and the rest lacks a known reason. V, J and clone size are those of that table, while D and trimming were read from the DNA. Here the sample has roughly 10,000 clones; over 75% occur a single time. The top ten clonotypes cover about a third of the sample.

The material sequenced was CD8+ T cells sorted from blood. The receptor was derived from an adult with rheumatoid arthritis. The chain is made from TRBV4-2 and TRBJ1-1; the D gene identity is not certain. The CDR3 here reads CASSQGAPRDTEAFF. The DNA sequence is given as TGTGCCAGCAGCCAAGGGGCCCCGAGGGACACTGAAGCTTTCTTT.